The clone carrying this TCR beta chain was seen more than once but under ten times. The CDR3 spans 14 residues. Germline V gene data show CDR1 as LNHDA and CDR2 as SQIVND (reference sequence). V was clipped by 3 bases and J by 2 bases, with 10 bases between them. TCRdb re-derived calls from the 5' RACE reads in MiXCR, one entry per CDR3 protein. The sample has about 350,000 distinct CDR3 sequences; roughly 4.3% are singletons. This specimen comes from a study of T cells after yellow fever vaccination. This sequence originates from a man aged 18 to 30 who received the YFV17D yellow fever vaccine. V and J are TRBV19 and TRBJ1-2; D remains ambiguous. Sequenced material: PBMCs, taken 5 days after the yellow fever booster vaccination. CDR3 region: CASSIRVQNYGYTF. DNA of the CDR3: TGTGCCAGTAGTATTCGGGTTCAGAACTATGGCTACACCTTC. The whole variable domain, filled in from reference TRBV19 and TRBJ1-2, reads DGGITQSPKYLFRKEGQNVTLSCEQNLNHDAMYWYRQDPGQGLRLIYYSQIVNDFQKGDIAEGYSVSREKKESFPLTVTSAQKNPTAFYLCASSIRVQNYGYTFGSGTRLTVV.